Below, one T cell receptor beta chain is given with its context. This sample was included in a study of shared clonotypes between healthy human individuals. Looked up from germline, CDR1 is KGHSH and CDR2 is LQKENI. The CDR3 contains 13 residues. Germline trimming cut 3 bases from V and 5 bases from J; bases unmatched to any gene: 2. Here immunoSEQ multiplex PCR was the method, and the copy in TCRdb shows in-frame clones only, minus some. The sample gives 170,000 or so clones, 65% to 70% of which show up once; 8.5% to 12% is in the top ten. Sequenced material: memory CD4+ T cells sorted from blood. Subset here: CD45RA-negative fraction. The TCR was taken from a man aged 25-40 years in good health. The rearrangement uses TRBV18 and TRBJ2-3; 7 bases agree with TRBD1. CDR3 residues: CASSPDREDTQYF. The CDR3 bases are TGTGCCAGCTCACCCGACAGGGAAGATACGCAGTATTTT.